Listed below are T cell receptor beta chains from one sample, sequenced in a study of blood T cell repertoires in COVID-19. Repertoires were generated with immunoSEQ multiplex PCR, while TCRdb's copy carries only in-frame clones and drops some. The repertoire has just under 150,000 clones, around 87% of them found once; the top ten carry more than 6.5%. The sample was peripheral blood. These receptors came from a woman in her fifties or sixties with active or convalescent COVID-19. Each CDR3 is given with its conserved first and last residue. A D gene is named only where the DNA matches it firmly. A clone size is listed for some rows: how often the clone was seen (once, few, many), or a class if it is expanded.

clone_size: NA
j_call: TRBJ2-7
d_call: TRBD2
v_call: TRBV5-1
cdr3_nt: TGCGCCAGCAGCTTTAGCGGGAGGGCCCTAGACGAGCAGTACTTC
cdr3_aa: CASSFSGRALDEQYF

clone_size: NA
j_call: TRBJ1-1
d_call: NA
v_call: TRBV7-9
cdr3_nt: TGTGCCAGCAGCTTAGCTTCAGGGGTGAACACTGAAGCTTTCTTT
cdr3_aa: CASSLASGVNTEAFF

clone_size: many
j_call: TRBJ2-7
d_call: TRBD2
v_call: TRBV25-1
cdr3_nt: TGTGCCAGCAGTGAAAGTCTAGCGGGGACCTACGAGCAGTACTTC
cdr3_aa: CASSESLAGTYEQYF

clone_size: NA
j_call: TRBJ1-2
d_call: NA
v_call: TRBV27
cdr3_nt: TGTGCCAGCAGTTTACGGGTTTCTGGCTACACCTTC
cdr3_aa: CASSLRVSGYTF

clone_size: NA
j_call: TRBJ1-5
d_call: TRBD1
v_call: TRBV4-2
cdr3_nt: TGTGCCAGCAGCCAAGAAGGAGGACAGGGCTCAATTAGCAATCAGCCCCAGCATTTT
cdr3_aa: CASSQEGGQGSISNQPQHF

clone_size: NA
j_call: TRBJ2-5
d_call: TRBD1
v_call: TRBV28
cdr3_nt: TGTGCCAGTTCAGTCAACAGGGGCTGGGAGACCCAGTACTTC
cdr3_aa: CASSVNRGWETQYF

clone_size: NA
j_call: TRBJ1-2
d_call: NA
v_call: TRBV6-1
cdr3_nt: TGTGCCAGCAGTGAATGGCGGGGGAGTAGCAATGGTGGCTACACCTTC
cdr3_aa: CASSEWRGSSNGGYTF

clone_size: NA
j_call: TRBJ1-2
d_call: NA
v_call: TRBV28
cdr3_nt: TGTGCCAGCAGTCTGGGGGCGCGGGACTATGGCTACACCTTC
cdr3_aa: CASSLGARDYGYTF

clone_size: few
j_call: TRBJ1-1
d_call: NA
v_call: TRBV29-1
cdr3_nt: TGCAGCGTTGTATCAGGGGCGAATGAAGCTTTCTTT
cdr3_aa: CSVVSGANEAFF

clone_size: NA
j_call: TRBJ2-2
d_call: TRBD1
v_call: TRBV19
cdr3_nt: TGTGCCAGTATTACGGACAGGAAGAACACCGGGGAGCTGTTTTTT
cdr3_aa: CASITDRKNTGELFF

clone_size: NA
j_call: TRBJ2-3
d_call: NA
v_call: TRBV24-1
cdr3_nt: TGTGCCACCAGTGATTCCTTACAGGTCACAGATACGCAGTATTTT
cdr3_aa: CATSDSLQVTDTQYF

clone_size: NA
j_call: TRBJ1-1
d_call: NA
v_call: TRBV12-3/TRBV12-4
cdr3_nt: TGTGCCAGCAGTTTAACGGGGTACACTGAAGCTTTCTTT
cdr3_aa: CASSLTGYTEAFF

clone_size: once
j_call: TRBJ1-5
d_call: TRBD1
v_call: TRBV7-6
cdr3_nt: TGTGCCAGCAGCGTAACAGGGGATGGCAATCAGCCCCAGCATTTT
cdr3_aa: CASSVTGDGNQPQHF

clone_size: NA
j_call: TRBJ2-1
d_call: NA
v_call: TRBV9
cdr3_nt: TGTGCCAGCAGCGCCCCCGTAGAAACGGTCTCCTACAATGAGCAGTTCTTC
cdr3_aa: CASSAPVETVSYNEQFF

clone_size: NA
j_call: TRBJ2-7
d_call: NA
v_call: TRBV21-1
cdr3_nt: TGTGCCAGCAGCAAAGTATCCGGGACTCCGACCATAGTTGGCGAATACGAGCAGTACTTC
cdr3_aa: CASSKVSGTPTIVGEYEQYF